The next 16 T cell receptor beta chains were all read from a single sample in a study of blood T cell repertoires in COVID-19. Profiling relied on immunoSEQ multiplex PCR, and the TCRdb table lists in-frame clones only, not all of them. Of tens of thousands of clones in the sample, around 90% are singletons; the top ten hold around 6.5%. Sequenced sample: peripheral blood. The receptors derive from a man aged 70-80 years with active COVID-19.

V and J are TRBV5-1 and TRBJ1-1; D is uncertain. CDR3 length: 12 residues. Trimming removed 4 bases from V and 3 bases from J, with 7 bases in between. Germline V gene lookup returns CDR1 SGHRS and CDR2 YFSETQ. CDR3: CASSPLDTEAFF. The CDR3 coding sequence is TGCGCCAGCAGCCCCCTAGACACTGAAGCTTTCTTT. Variable domain in full (rest from reference TRBV5-1 and TRBJ1-1): KAGVTQTPRYLIKTRGQQVTLSCSPISGHRSVSWYQQTPGQGLQFLFEYFSETQRNKGNFPGRFSGRQFSNSRSEMNVSTLELGDSALYLCASSPLDTEAFFGQGTRLTVV.

The V call is TRBV30, the J call TRBJ1-3, with no clear D. V dropped 3 bases and J dropped 1 base, with 7 bases sitting between them. Per germline, CDR1 GTSNPN and CDR2 SVGIG (reference sequence). The CDR3 consists of 13 residues. CDR3 DNA sequence: TGTGCCTGGAGCCCCTTATCTGGAAACACCATATATTTT. Translating it yields CAWSPLSGNTIYF.

The V and J genes are TRBV29-1 and TRBJ1-1; D call uncertain. CDR3 length: 11 amino acids. Trimming stripped 7 bases from V and 1 base from J, with 7 bases between. CDR1 and CDR2 from the germline V gene are SQVTM and ANQGSEA. CDR3 residues: CSGTENTEAFF. The CDR3, as DNA: TGCAGCGGAACAGAGAACACTGAAGCTTTCTTT.

J is TRBJ1-6 and V is TRBV11-2, with 8 bases that match TRBD1. This CDR3 has 17 amino acids. The junction had 9 bases not matched to a gene; V was cut back by 4 bases and J by 4 bases. Per germline, CDR1 SGHAT and CDR2 FQNNGV. The CDR3 DNA reads TGTGCCAGCAGCTACCCCAAGGACAGGGCGTATAATTCACCCCTCCACTTT. It specifies CASSYPKDRAYNSPLHF.

The chain has TRBV20-1 and TRBJ1-2, with D tentatively TRBD1 (5 bases). Germline assignment: CDR1 DFQATT and CDR2 SNEGSKA (reference sequence). The V end lost 1 base, the J end lost 6 bases, and 6 bases lay between the germline ends. This CDR3 has 11 residues. The CDR3 nucleotides read TGCAGTGCTAGAGGGGGCCATGGCTACACCTTC. Its protein product is CSARGGHGYTF.

V usage is TRBV7-3 and J usage is TRBJ2-5; possible D gene TRBD2, 6 bases. The CDR3 runs 14 residues. Germline CDR1 SGHTA, CDR2 FQGTGA. Between the trimmed V and J ends, which lost 2 bases and 4 bases, there was a span of 11 bases. CDR3 amino acids: CASSLGGSGETQYF. The CDR3 nucleotides read TGTGCCAGCAGCTTAGGGGGGAGCGGAGAGACCCAGTACTTC.

For the CDR3, the DNA is TGTGCCAGCAGCCAAGAGGGCAGAACCATCTCTGGGGCCAACGTCCTGACTTTC. It specifies CASSQEGRTISGANVLTF. This rearrangement joins TRBV3-1 (or the pseudogene TRBV3-2) to TRBJ2-6; D is unclear. Trimming cost V 0 bases and J 0 bases, with 12 bases left between them. The CDR3 is 18 amino acids. From germline, CDR1 is LGHDT and CDR2 YNNKEL (reference sequence).

The rearrangement uses TRBV2 and TRBJ2-5; TRBD2 matches 11 bases. V shed 1 base, J shed 1 base, and the junction held 5 bases outside the gene matches. Germline CDR1 SNHLY, CDR2 FYNNEI. The CDR3 has 17 amino acids. The DNA of the CDR3 is TGTGCCAGCAGTGAAGAGACTAGCGGGGTCGTCCAAGAGACCCAGTACTTC. This gives the protein CASSEETSGVVQETQYF.

This clone appeared a few times. The chain uses TRBV5-4 and TRBJ2-7; 9 nucleotides line up with TRBD1. V shed 0 bases, J shed 5 bases, and the junction held 6 bases outside the gene matches. The CDR3 contains 15 residues. The germline CDR1 and CDR2 sequences are SGHNT and YYREEE (reference sequence). CDR3 region: CASSLGQGGNHEQYF. In DNA, the CDR3 is TGTGCCAGCAGCTTGGGACAGGGGGGCAACCACGAGCAGTACTTC. The entire variable domain, with the rest obtained from reference TRBV5-4 and TRBJ2-7, is as follows: ETGVTQSPTHLIKTRGQQVTLRCSSQSGHNTVSWYQQALGQGPQFIFQYYREEENGRGNFPPRFSGLQFPNYSSELNVNALELDDSALYLCASSLGQGGNHEQYFGPGTRLTVT.

As DNA, the CDR3 is TGTGCCAGCAGCCTTATATATGGAGTGACAGGGGTTCGGTTGGATGGCTACACCTTC. Protein sequence: CASSLIYGVTGVRLDGYTF. The chain carries TRBV5-5 and TRBJ1-2; TRBD1 matches at 8 bases. With 4 bases clipped from V and 6 bases from J, the junction kept 23 bases outside the gene matches. There are 19 residues in the CDR3. Germline lookup yields CDR1 SGHKS and CDR2 YYEKEE (reference sequence).

The chain is built from TRBV5-4 and TRBJ2-1; weak D call: TRBD2 (6 bases). Trimming cost V 4 bases and J 8 bases, with 13 bases left between them. The germline CDR1 and CDR2 sequences are SGHNT and YYREEE (reference sequence). The CDR3 runs to 13 residues. CDR3 DNA sequence: TGTGCCAGCAGCCCTACTCCGGGGGATGAGCAGTTCTTC. Protein sequence: CASSPTPGDEQFF.

The chain links TRBV9 to TRBJ2-1, with a weak D call TRBD1 (7 bases). V was cut by 2 bases and J by 5 bases, with 14 bases left in between. The CDR3 has 15 residues. From germline, CDR1 is SGDLS and CDR2 YYNGEE. CDR3 nucleotides: TGTGCCAGCAGCGTTGGAGGGGGCTACCACAATGAGCAGTTCTTC. Translating it yields CASSVGGGYHNEQFF.

The rearrangement joins TRBV27 to TRBJ2-2; TRBD2 matches at 11 bases. V lost 3 bases, J lost 4 bases, and 4 bases stayed unmatched. The CDR3 runs 16 residues. From germline, CDR1 is MNHEY and CDR2 SMNVEV (reference sequence). CDR3 in DNA: TGTGCCAGCAGTTTCCTAGCGGGGGGACTCACCGGGGAGCTGTTTTTT. Translation gives CASSFLAGGLTGELFF.

Concerning this clone itself: The same CDR3 also results from other DNA sequences found in this sample. The chain couples TRBV7-9 to TRBJ1-2; TRBD1 is a possible D gene (5 bases). The V gene lost 1 base and the J gene lost 7 bases, with 13 bases spanning the gap. Germline V lookup: CDR1 SEHNR, CDR2 FQNEAQ (reference sequence). The CDR3 extends over 14 amino acids. The CDR3 is CASSLGPLTGGYTF. The DNA of the CDR3 is TGTGCCAGCAGCTTAGGACCTTTAACAGGTGGCTACACCTTC.

CDR3 amino acids: CASSYRQGPNEKLFF. The DNA of the CDR3 is TGTGCCAGCAGTTACAGACAGGGACCAAATGAAAAACTGTTTTTT. The J gene is TRBJ1-4, the V gene TRBV6-5; TRBD1 agrees at 7 bases. V shed 2 bases and J 5 bases; nucleotides not matched to a gene: 5. The CDR3 is 15 residues long. Germline V gene sequence: CDR1 MNHEY, CDR2 SVGAGI.

V usage is TRBV7-9 and J usage is TRBJ1-2; 7 bases line up with TRBD1. Germline CDR1 reads SEHNR; CDR2 reads FQNEAQ (reference sequence). After removal of 1 base from V and 4 bases from J, the junction contained 3 bases not matched to a gene. This CDR3 is 14 amino acids long. This CDR3 is CASSLEGGAYGYTF. CDR3 bases: TGTGCCAGCAGCTTAGAAGGGGGCGCCTATGGCTACACCTTC.